This T cell receptor beta chain was captured in a study of T cells in Graves' hyperthyroidism and ophthalmopathy. Only a few counts were recorded for this clonotype. Germline CDR1 is LNHNV and CDR2 is YYDKDF (reference sequence). The length of the CDR3 is 13 residues. V was clipped by 7 bases and J by 6 bases, with 16 bases between them. RNA transcripts were the template for amplifying TCR beta CDR3 regions. The HTBI set primed first-round TCR CDR3 RT-PCR. TCRdb itself ran the multiplex PCR reads through MiXCR, one entry per CDR3 protein. This table has roughly 500,000 distinct CDR3 sequences, 40% to 50% appearing once.

Sequences were obtained from peripheral blood or thyroid tissue (not recorded which). The TCR originated in an adult woman with Graves' disease, either hyperthyroidism or ophthalmopathy (not recorded which). The V and J genes are TRBV15 and TRBJ2-7, with D perhaps matching TRBD2 (5 bases). DNA for the CDR3: TGTGCCACCACGCCGGGCCCAGGAGGCGAGCAGTACTTC. Translating it yields CATTPGPGGEQYF.